The 2 T cell receptor beta chains below were found in one sample sequenced in a study of CD8+ T cells in alopecia areata. The sequencing template was cDNA reverse transcribed from extracted RNA. Profiled with immunoSEQ multiplex PCR; TCRdb holds only in-frame clones, not every one. The sample lists 75,000 to 80,000 clones; approximately 66% were seen once. As to treatment: oral pan-JAK inhibitor, 5-10 mg twice daily. Sequencing was performed on CD8+ T cells sorted from blood, taken at week 24, from a patient treated with tofacitinib. Source of these receptors: a human donor with alopecia areata.

The chain recombines TRBV27 with TRBJ2-3; 7 bases map to TRBD2. V lost 2 bases to trimming and J lost 5 bases; unmatched junction nucleotides: 7. Germline values: CDR1 MNHEY, CDR2 SMNVEV (reference sequence). The CDR3 runs 15 residues. The CDR3 protein is CASSLTGGPGDTQYF. The CDR3 DNA reads as TGTGCCAGCAGTTTAACGGGAGGACCGGGAGATACGCAGTATTTT.

The chain uses TRBV6-5 and TRBJ2-2, with no clear D. Germline loops: CDR1 MNHEY, CDR2 SVGAGI. This CDR3 region has 13 residues. Trimming left V 2 bases short and J 0 bases short, with 1 base between. Here the CDR3 reads CASSYANTGELFF. Written as DNA, the CDR3 is TGTGCCAGCAGTTACGCGAACACCGGGGAGCTGTTTTTT.